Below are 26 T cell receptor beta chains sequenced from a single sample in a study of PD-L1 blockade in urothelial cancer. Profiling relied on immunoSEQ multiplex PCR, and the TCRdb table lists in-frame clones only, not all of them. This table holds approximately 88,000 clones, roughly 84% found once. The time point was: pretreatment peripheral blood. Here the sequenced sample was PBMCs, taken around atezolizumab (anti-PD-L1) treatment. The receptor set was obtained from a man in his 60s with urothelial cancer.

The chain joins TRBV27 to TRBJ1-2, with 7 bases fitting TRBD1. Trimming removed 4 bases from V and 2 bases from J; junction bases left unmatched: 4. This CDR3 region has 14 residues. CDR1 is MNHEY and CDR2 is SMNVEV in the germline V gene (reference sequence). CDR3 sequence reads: CASSYRGANYGYTF. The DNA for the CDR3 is TGTGCCAGCAGTTACAGGGGAGCAAACTATGGCTACACCTTC.

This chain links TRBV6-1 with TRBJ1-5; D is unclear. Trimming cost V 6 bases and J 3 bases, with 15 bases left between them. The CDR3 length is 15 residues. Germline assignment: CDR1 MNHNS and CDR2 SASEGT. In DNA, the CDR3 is TGTGCCAGCAGCCAAGTGAGTCCTTCCAATCAGCCCCAGCATTTT. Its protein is CASSQVSPSNQPQHF.

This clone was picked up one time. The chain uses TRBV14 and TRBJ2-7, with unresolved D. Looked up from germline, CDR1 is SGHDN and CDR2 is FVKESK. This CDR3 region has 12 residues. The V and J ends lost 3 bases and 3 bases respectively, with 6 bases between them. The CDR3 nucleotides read TGTGCCAGCAGCCAGAGTGGCTACGAGCAGTACTTC. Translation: CASSQSGYEQYF.

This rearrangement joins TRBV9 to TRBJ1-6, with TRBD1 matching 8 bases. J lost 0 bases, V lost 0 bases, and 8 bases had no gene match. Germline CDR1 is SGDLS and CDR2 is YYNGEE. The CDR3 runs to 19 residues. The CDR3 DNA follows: TGTGCCAGCAGCGTAGATGATTACAGGGGGAACTCCTATAATTCACCCCTCCACTTT. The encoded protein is CASSVDDYRGNSYNSPLHF.

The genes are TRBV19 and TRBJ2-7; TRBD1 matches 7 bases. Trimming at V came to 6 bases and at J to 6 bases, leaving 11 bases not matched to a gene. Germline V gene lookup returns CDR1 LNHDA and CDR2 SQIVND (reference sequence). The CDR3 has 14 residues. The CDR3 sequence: CASSRQGVAAEQYF. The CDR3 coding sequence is TGTGCCAGTAGCCGACAGGGCGTCGCGGCCGAGCAGTACTTC.

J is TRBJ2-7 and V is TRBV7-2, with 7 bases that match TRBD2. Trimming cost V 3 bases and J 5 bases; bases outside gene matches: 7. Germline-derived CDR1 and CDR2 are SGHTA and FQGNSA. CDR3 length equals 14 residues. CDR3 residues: CASSLDGGGDEQYF. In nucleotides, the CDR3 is TGTGCCAGCAGCTTGGACGGTGGGGGGGACGAGCAGTACTTC.

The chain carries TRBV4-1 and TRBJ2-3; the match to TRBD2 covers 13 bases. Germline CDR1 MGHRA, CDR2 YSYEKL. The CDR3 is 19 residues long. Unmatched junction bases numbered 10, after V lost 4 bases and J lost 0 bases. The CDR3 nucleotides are TGCGCCAGCAGCCGCACCGGGACTAGCGGGGCGACAAGCACAGATACGCAGTATTTT. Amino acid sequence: CASSRTGTSGATSTDTQYF.

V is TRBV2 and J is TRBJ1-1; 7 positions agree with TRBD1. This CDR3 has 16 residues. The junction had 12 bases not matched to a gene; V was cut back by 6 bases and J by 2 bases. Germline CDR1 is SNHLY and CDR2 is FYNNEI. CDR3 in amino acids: CASRGNRGYVNTEAFF. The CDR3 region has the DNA TGTGCCAGCAGAGGAAACAGGGGTTACGTTAACACTGAAGCTTTCTTT.

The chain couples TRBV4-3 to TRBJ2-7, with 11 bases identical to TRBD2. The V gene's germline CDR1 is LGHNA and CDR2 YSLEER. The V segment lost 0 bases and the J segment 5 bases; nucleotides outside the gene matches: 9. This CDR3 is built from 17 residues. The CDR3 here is CASSQDLSGRAKNEQYF. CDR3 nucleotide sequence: TGCGCCAGCAGCCAAGATCTTAGCGGGAGGGCCAAAAACGAGCAGTACTTC.

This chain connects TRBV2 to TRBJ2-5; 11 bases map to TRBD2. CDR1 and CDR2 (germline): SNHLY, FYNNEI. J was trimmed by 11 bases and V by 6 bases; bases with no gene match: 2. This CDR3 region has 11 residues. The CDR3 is CASRLAGAQYF. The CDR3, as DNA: TGTGCCAGCAGACTAGCGGGGGCGCAGTACTTC.

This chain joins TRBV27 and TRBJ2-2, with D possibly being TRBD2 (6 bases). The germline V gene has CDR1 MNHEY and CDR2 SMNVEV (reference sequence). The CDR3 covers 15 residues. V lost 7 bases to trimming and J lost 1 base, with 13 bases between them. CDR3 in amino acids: CASTPRRGNTGELFF. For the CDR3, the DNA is TGTGCCAGCACCCCTCGGAGGGGGAACACCGGGGAGCTGTTTTTT.

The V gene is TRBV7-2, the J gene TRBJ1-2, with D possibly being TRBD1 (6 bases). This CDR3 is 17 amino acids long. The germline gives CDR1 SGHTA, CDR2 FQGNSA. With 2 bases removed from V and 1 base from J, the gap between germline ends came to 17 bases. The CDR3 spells CASSLNPTGSLNYGYTF. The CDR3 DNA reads TGTGCCAGCAGCTTAAACCCGACAGGTAGCCTTAACTATGGCTACACCTTC.

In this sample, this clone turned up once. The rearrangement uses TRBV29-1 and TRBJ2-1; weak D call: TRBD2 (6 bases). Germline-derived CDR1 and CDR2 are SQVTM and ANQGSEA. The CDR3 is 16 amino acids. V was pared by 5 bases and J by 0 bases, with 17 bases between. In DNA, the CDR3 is TGCAGCGTTCTGAGGCGGTCCGGGGGCTCCTACAATGAGCAGTTCTTC. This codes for CSVLRRSGGSYNEQFF.

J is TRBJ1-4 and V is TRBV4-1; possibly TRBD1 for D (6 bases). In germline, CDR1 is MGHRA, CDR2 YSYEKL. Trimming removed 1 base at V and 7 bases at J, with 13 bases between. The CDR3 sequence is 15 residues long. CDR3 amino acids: CASSQGTGWGEKLFF. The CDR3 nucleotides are TGCGCCAGCAGCCAAGGAACAGGGTGGGGTGAAAAACTGTTTTTT.

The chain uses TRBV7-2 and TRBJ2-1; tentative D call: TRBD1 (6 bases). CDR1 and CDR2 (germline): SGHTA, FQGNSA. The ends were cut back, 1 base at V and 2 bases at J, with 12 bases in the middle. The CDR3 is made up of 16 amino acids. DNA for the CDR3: TGTGCCAGCAGCTTAGTTCTACAGGGACCCTACAATGAGCAGTTCTTC. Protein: CASSLVLQGPYNEQFF.

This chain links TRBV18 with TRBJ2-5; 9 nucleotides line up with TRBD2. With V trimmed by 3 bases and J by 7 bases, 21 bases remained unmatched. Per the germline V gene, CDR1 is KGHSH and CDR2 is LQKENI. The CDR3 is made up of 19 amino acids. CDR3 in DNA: TGTGCCAGCTCACCGATTACCAGCCGCGGGCTAGCGGGAAGTGGGACCCAGTACTTC. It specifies CASSPITSRGLAGSGTQYF.

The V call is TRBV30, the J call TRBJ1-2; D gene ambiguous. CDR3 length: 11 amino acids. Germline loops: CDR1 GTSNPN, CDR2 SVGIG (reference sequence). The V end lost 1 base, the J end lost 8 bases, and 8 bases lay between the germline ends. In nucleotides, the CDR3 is TGTGCCTGGAGTGGTCGGCGGGGCTACACCTTC. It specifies CAWSGRRGYTF.

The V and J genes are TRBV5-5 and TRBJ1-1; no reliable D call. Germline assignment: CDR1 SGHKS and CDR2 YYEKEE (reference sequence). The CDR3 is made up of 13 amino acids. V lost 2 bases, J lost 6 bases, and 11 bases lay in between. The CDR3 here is CASSFSPVAEAFF. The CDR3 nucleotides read TGTGCCAGCAGCTTTAGTCCTGTCGCTGAAGCTTTCTTT.

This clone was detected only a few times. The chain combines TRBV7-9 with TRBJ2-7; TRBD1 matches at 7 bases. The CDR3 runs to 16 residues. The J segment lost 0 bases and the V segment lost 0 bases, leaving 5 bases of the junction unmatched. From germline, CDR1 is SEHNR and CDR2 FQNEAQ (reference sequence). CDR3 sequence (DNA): TGTGCCAGCAGCTTAGCAGGGGGCGGAGTCTCCTACGAGCAGTACTTC. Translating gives CASSLAGGGVSYEQYF. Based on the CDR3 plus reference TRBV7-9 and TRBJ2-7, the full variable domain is DTGVSQNPRHKITKRGQNVTFRCDPISEHNRLYWYRQTLGQGPEFLTYFQNEAQLEKSRLLSDRFSAERPKGSFSTLEIQRTEQGDSAMYLCASSLAGGGVSYEQYFGPGTRLTVT.

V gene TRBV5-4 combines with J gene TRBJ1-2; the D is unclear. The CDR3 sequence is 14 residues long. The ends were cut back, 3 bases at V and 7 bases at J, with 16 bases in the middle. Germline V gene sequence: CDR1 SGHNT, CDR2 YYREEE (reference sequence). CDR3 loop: CASSWRTESGGYTF. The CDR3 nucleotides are TGTGCCAGCAGCTGGCGGACTGAATCTGGTGGCTACACCTTC.

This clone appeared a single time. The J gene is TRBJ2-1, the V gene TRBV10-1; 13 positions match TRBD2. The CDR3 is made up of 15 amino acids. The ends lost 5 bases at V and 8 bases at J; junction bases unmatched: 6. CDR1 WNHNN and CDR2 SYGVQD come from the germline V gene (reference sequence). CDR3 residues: CASSPGTSGNYEQFF. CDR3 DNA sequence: TGCGCCAGCAGTCCCGGGACTAGCGGGAACTATGAGCAGTTCTTC.

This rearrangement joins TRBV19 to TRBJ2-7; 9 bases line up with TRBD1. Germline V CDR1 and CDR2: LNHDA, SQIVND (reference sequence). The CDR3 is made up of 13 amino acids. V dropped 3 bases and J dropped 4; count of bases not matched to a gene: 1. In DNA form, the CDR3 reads TGTGCCAGTAGTATGGGGACAGGGTACGAGCAGTACTTC. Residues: CASSMGTGYEQYF.

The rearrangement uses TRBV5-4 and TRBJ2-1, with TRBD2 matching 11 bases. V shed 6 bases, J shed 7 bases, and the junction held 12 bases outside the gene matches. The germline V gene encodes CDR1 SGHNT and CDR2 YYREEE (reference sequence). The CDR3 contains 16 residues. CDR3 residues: CASNLRLAGGENEQFF. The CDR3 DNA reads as TGTGCCAGCAACCTCAGGCTAGCGGGGGGAGAGAATGAGCAGTTCTTC. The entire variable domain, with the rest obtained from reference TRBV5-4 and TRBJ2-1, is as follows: ETGVTQSPTHLIKTRGQQVTLRCSSQSGHNTVSWYQQALGQGPQFIFQYYREEENGRGNFPPRFSGLQFPNYSSELNVNALELDDSALYLCASNLRLAGGENEQFFGPGTRLTVL.

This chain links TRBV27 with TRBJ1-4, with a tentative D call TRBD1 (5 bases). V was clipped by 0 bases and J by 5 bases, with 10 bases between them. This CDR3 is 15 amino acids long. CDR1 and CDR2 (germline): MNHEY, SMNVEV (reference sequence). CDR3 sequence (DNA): TGTGCCAGCAGTTTATCCGGTTCAGGGAATGAAAAACTGTTTTTT. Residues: CASSLSGSGNEKLFF.

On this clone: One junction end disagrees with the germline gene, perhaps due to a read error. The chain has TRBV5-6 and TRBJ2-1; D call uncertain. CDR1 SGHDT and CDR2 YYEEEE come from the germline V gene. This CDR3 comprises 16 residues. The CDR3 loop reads CASSLDSRRSYSEQFF. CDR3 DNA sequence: TGTGCCAGCAGCCTCGATTCAAGACGCTCCTACAGTGAGCAGTTCTTC.

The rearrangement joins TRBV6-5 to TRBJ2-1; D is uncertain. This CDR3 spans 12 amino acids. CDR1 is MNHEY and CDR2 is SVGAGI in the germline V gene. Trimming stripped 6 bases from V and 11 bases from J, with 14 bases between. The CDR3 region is CASSLPSRQQFF. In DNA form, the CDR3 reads TGTGCCAGCAGCCTTCCTAGTCGGCAGCAGTTCTTC.